This T cell receptor (beta chain) was obtained from a study of T cell repertoires in cytomegalovirus infection. Across the study: Public TCR beta signatures marked donors with CMV infection and the matching HLA.

MiXCR, run by TCRdb on the reads, gives a single entry per CDR3 protein. The sample yields a few hundred thousand distinct CDR3 sequences, around a tenth seen once. Points from the study as a whole: CMV-specific TCR beta clonotypes restricted by HLA-C dominated the ex vivo response.

This clonotype has a count of ten or more. As yet, its antigen is unknown. The CDR3 length is 14 residues. CDR1 is SGHVS, CDR2 FNYEAQ, per germline. Losses at the gene ends were 7 bases for V and 3 bases for J; bases not matched to a gene: 7. Sequences were obtained from PBMCs. J is TRBJ2-7 and V is TRBV7-6; 9 nucleotides align to TRBD2. This receptor was taken from a human donor in good health (CMV status not recorded). Some clones in this sample may be carry-over from other donors' samples. The CDR3 here is CASTGTSWIYEQYF. The CDR3 DNA sequence: TGTGCCAGCACCGGGACTAGCTGGATCTACGAGCAGTACTTC.